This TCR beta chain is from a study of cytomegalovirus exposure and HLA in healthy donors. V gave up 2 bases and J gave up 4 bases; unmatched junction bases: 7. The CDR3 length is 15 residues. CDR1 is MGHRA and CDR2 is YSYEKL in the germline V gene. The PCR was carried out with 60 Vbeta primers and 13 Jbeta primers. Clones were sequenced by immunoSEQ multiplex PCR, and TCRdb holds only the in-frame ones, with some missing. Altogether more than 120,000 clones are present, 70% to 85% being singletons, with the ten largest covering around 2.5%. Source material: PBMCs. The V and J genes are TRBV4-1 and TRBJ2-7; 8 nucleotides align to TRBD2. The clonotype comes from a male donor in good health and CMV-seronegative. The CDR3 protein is CASSQNSGSGYEQYF. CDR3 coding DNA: TGCGCCAGCAGCCAAAACAGCGGGAGCGGGTACGAGCAGTACTTC.